This T cell receptor (beta chain) was recorded in a study of T cells in tuberculosis. No alpha-beta pairing information exists for these sequences. Repertoires were generated with immunoSEQ multiplex PCR, while TCRdb's copy carries only in-frame clones and drops some. The data contain about 88,000 clones, approximately 91% of them singletons. CDR3 length equals 17 residues. After removal of 1 base from V and 4 bases from J, the junction contained 9 bases not matched to a gene. The V gene's germline CDR1 is SGHNT and CDR2 YENEEA. Thawed, overnight-rested PBMC were stained with GMM-loaded CD1B tetramer, viability dye and anti-CD3, then sorted. CD1B tetramers were loaded with Rhodococcus equi-derived C32 glucose monomycolate. PBMC for tetramer sorting were first depleted of CD14-expressing monocytes.

The chain carries TRBV11-3 and TRBJ2-3, with 9 bases that match TRBD2. The receptor's source is an adult woman with latent tuberculosis. Sequencing was carried out using CD1b-GMM tetramer-negative cells sorted from PBMCs. CDR3 protein: CASSLGLTSGTPDTQYF. The DNA of the CDR3 is TGTGCCAGCAGCTTAGGTCTGACTAGCGGAACCCCAGATACGCAGTATTTT.